A selection of T cell receptor beta chains follows, all from one sample in a study of shared clonotypes between healthy human individuals. TCRdb's copy holds only in-frame clones and misses some; the assay was immunoSEQ multiplex PCR. Of 110,000 or so clones listed, about 62% were seen once; the top ten hold about 26%. Sample: memory CD8+ T cells sorted from blood. These receptors were obtained from a woman aged 25 to 39 in good health. CDR3s include the opening cysteine and the closing phenylalanine or tryptophan. D genes are given only for firm matches. Only part of the rows carry a size: once, few, many, or a class if the clone is expanded.

clone_size: NA; j_call: TRBJ2-7; v_call: TRBV6-1; d_call: TRBD1; cdr3_aa: CASEPSGTGFSEQYF; cdr3_nt: TGTGCCAGCGAACCTTCCGGGACAGGGTTCAGCGAGCAGTACTTC
clone_size: NA; j_call: TRBJ2-2; v_call: TRBV11-2; d_call: TRBD2; cdr3_aa: CASSLLAGGNTGELFF; cdr3_nt: TGTGCCAGCAGCCTATTAGCGGGAGGCAACACCGGGGAGCTGTTTTTT
clone_size: NA; j_call: TRBJ2-7; v_call: TRBV9; d_call: NA; cdr3_aa: CASSVEEVSSYEQYF; cdr3_nt: TGTGCCAGCAGCGTAGAAGAGGTCAGCTCCTACGAGCAGTACTTC
clone_size: once; j_call: TRBJ1-5; v_call: TRBV19; d_call: TRBD1; cdr3_aa: CASSMSGQGNQPQHF; cdr3_nt: TGTGCCAGTAGTATGAGTGGACAGGGGAATCAGCCCCAGCATTTT
clone_size: NA; j_call: TRBJ2-7; v_call: TRBV7-6; d_call: NA; cdr3_aa: CASSFEPGYEQYF; cdr3_nt: TGTGCCAGCAGCTTTGAGCCAGGCTACGAGCAGTACTTC
clone_size: NA; j_call: TRBJ2-7; v_call: TRBV28; d_call: NA; cdr3_aa: CASSLGWEVAEQYF; cdr3_nt: TGTGCCAGCAGTTTAGGATGGGAGGTCGCCGAGCAGTACTTC
clone_size: NA; j_call: TRBJ1-1; v_call: TRBV11-2; d_call: NA; cdr3_aa: CASSLTGLNTEAFF; cdr3_nt: TGTGCCAGCAGCCTAACAGGTTTGAACACTGAAGCTTTCTTT
clone_size: NA; j_call: TRBJ2-7; v_call: TRBV27; d_call: TRBD2; cdr3_aa: CASSLAGLSYEQYF; cdr3_nt: TGTGCCAGCAGTCTAGCGGGCCTCTCCTACGAGCAGTACTTC
clone_size: few; j_call: TRBJ2-1; v_call: TRBV18; d_call: TRBD2; cdr3_aa: CASSPPGGLAGFKDEQFF; cdr3_nt: TGTGCCAGCTCACCACCGGGGGGGCTAGCGGGATTCAAAGATGAGCAGTTCTTC
clone_size: NA; j_call: TRBJ1-1; v_call: TRBV5-6; d_call: NA; cdr3_aa: CASSLTPPWRKNTEAFF; cdr3_nt: TGTGCCAGCAGCTTGACTCCCCCTTGGCGGAAGAACACTGAAGCTTTCTTT
clone_size: NA; j_call: TRBJ2-1; v_call: TRBV4-2; d_call: TRBD2; cdr3_aa: CASSQDFGLPRGDEQFF; cdr3_nt: TGTGCCAGCAGCCAAGATTTTGGCCTCCCTCGGGGGGATGAGCAGTTCTTC
clone_size: NA; j_call: TRBJ1-5; v_call: TRBV28; d_call: TRBD1; cdr3_aa: CASSLTGTVNSNQPQHF; cdr3_nt: TGTGCCAGCAGTTTGACCGGGACAGTAAATAGCAATCAGCCCCAGCATTTT
clone_size: NA; j_call: TRBJ1-1; v_call: TRBV5-1; d_call: NA; cdr3_aa: CASSMDRPNTEAFF; cdr3_nt: TGCGCCAGCAGCATGGACAGACCGAACACTGAAGCTTTCTTT
clone_size: NA; j_call: TRBJ1-1; v_call: TRBV28; d_call: NA; cdr3_aa: CASSFGRKMGAFF; cdr3_nt: TGTGCCAGCAGTTTTGGGAGGAAAATGGGAGCTTTCTTT
clone_size: NA; j_call: TRBJ2-7; v_call: TRBV18; d_call: TRBD2; cdr3_aa: CASSPNGSGGPTYEQYF; cdr3_nt: TGTGCCAGCTCACCCAATGGGAGCGGGGGCCCTACCTACGAGCAGTACTTC
clone_size: NA; j_call: TRBJ1-2; v_call: TRBV28; d_call: NA; cdr3_aa: CASSLLDVQNYGYTF; cdr3_nt: TGTGCCAGCAGTTTATTGGACGTCCAGAACTATGGCTACACCTTC
clone_size: NA; j_call: TRBJ1-5; v_call: TRBV4-1; d_call: TRBD1; cdr3_aa: CASSLRQGSQPQHF; cdr3_nt: TGCGCCAGCAGCCTACGACAGGGGAGTCAGCCCCAGCATTTT
clone_size: NA; j_call: TRBJ2-7; v_call: TRBV10-3; d_call: NA; cdr3_aa: CAISAGYEQYF; cdr3_nt: TGTGCCATCAGTGCTGGATACGAGCAGTACTTC
clone_size: NA; j_call: TRBJ1-4; v_call: TRBV4-1; d_call: NA; cdr3_aa: CASSQLRYEKLFF; cdr3_nt: TGCGCCAGCAGCCAATTACGGTATGAAAAACTGTTTTTT
clone_size: NA; j_call: TRBJ1-5; v_call: TRBV2; d_call: NA; cdr3_aa: CASCGRSNQPQHF; cdr3_nt: TGTGCCAGCTGTGGGAGGAGCAATCAGCCCCAGCATTTT
clone_size: NA; j_call: TRBJ2-7; v_call: TRBV9; d_call: NA; cdr3_aa: CASSVGGTAYEQYF; cdr3_nt: TGTGCCAGCAGCGTAGGCGGGACAGCCTACGAGCAGTACTTC
clone_size: once; j_call: TRBJ1-1; v_call: TRBV21-1; d_call: NA; cdr3_aa: CASTPSDRENTEAFF; cdr3_nt: TGTGCCAGCACCCCATCGGACAGGGAGAACACTGAAGCTTTCTTT
clone_size: many; j_call: TRBJ2-2; v_call: TRBV25-1; d_call: NA; cdr3_aa: CASSEYVGGGELFF; cdr3_nt: TGTGCCAGCAGTGAATATGTCGGCGGCGGGGAGCTGTTTTTT
clone_size: few; j_call: TRBJ2-7; v_call: TRBV10-1; d_call: NA; cdr3_aa: CASSESPGYEQYF; cdr3_nt: TGCGCCAGCAGTGAATCCCCCGGCTACGAGCAGTACTTC
clone_size: NA; j_call: TRBJ2-3; v_call: TRBV19; d_call: NA; cdr3_aa: CASSICGNYTDTQYF; cdr3_nt: TGTGCCAGTAGTATTTGCGGCAACTACACAGATACGCAGTATTTT
clone_size: NA; j_call: TRBJ2-7; v_call: TRBV6-6; d_call: NA; cdr3_aa: CARWTPPSYEQYF; cdr3_nt: TGTGCCAGGTGGACCCCCCCCTCCTACGAGCAGTACTTC
clone_size: NA; j_call: TRBJ2-1; v_call: TRBV6-1; d_call: NA; cdr3_aa: CASSESGVGEQFF; cdr3_nt: TGTGCCAGCAGTGAAAGTGGGGTGGGTGAGCAGTTCTTC
clone_size: NA; j_call: TRBJ2-6; v_call: TRBV6-4; d_call: TRBD2; cdr3_aa: CASSEGGSSGANVLTF; cdr3_nt: TGTGCCAGCAGTGAAGGCGGGAGTTCTGGGGCCAACGTCCTGACTTTC
clone_size: NA; j_call: TRBJ2-2; v_call: TRBV5-4; d_call: TRBD1; cdr3_aa: CASSPDRVGELFF; cdr3_nt: TGTGCCAGCAGCCCGGACAGGGTAGGGGAGCTGTTTTTT
clone_size: few; j_call: TRBJ2-7; v_call: TRBV11-2; d_call: TRBD2; cdr3_aa: CASSLTSGGSSYEQYF; cdr3_nt: TGTGCCAGCAGCTTAACTAGCGGGGGGAGCTCCTACGAGCAGTACTTC
clone_size: NA; j_call: TRBJ2-7; v_call: TRBV28; d_call: NA; cdr3_aa: CASSPLWGFNYYEQYF; cdr3_nt: TGTGCCAGCAGTCCCCTTTGGGGATTTAATTACTACGAGCAGTACTTC
clone_size: NA; j_call: TRBJ2-5; v_call: TRBV13; d_call: NA; cdr3_aa: CASSQTLGETQYF; cdr3_nt: TGTGCCAGCAGCCAAACTTTAGGAGAGACCCAGTACTTC
clone_size: NA; j_call: TRBJ2-7; v_call: TRBV20-1; d_call: NA; cdr3_aa: CSAGYEQYF; cdr3_nt: TGCAGTGCTGGCTACGAGCAGTACTTC
clone_size: NA; j_call: TRBJ2-3; v_call: TRBV7-8; d_call: NA; cdr3_aa: CASRRDSDTQYF; cdr3_nt: TGTGCCAGCCGCAGGGACTCCGATACGCAGTATTTT
clone_size: NA; j_call: TRBJ2-7; v_call: TRBV4-2; d_call: TRBD1; cdr3_aa: CASSHTGASYEQYF; cdr3_nt: TGTGCCAGCAGCCATACAGGGGCATCCTACGAGCAGTACTTC
clone_size: many; j_call: TRBJ2-3; v_call: TRBV6-1; d_call: NA; cdr3_aa: CAGGREPAADTQYF; cdr3_nt: TGTGCAGGGGGTAGGGAACCAGCGGCAGATACGCAGTATTTT
clone_size: NA; j_call: TRBJ1-2; v_call: TRBV27; d_call: TRBD1; cdr3_aa: CASSRTGERYGYTF; cdr3_nt: TGTGCCAGCAGTCGGACAGGGGAGCGCTATGGCTACACCTTC
clone_size: few; j_call: TRBJ1-1; v_call: TRBV28; d_call: NA; cdr3_aa: CASIPDGGNTEAFF; cdr3_nt: TGTGCCAGCATTCCCGACGGAGGGAACACTGAAGCTTTCTTT
clone_size: NA; j_call: TRBJ1-2; v_call: TRBV14; d_call: NA; cdr3_aa: CASSQDGGSGYTF; cdr3_nt: TGTGCCAGCAGCCAAGATGGAGGGTCTGGCTACACCTTC
clone_size: NA; j_call: TRBJ2-7; v_call: TRBV10-3; d_call: TRBD1; cdr3_aa: CAISDVIQGETTYEQYF; cdr3_nt: TGTGCCATCAGTGACGTAATACAGGGGGAAACCACCTACGAGCAGTACTTC
clone_size: NA; j_call: TRBJ2-7; v_call: TRBV4-2; d_call: TRBD2; cdr3_aa: CASSQDAAGGGYEQYF; cdr3_nt: TGTGCCAGCAGCCAAGATGCAGCGGGAGGTGGCTACGAGCAGTACTTC
clone_size: NA; j_call: TRBJ1-2; v_call: TRBV7-8; d_call: TRBD1; cdr3_aa: CASSPRQGAIYGYTF; cdr3_nt: TGTGCCAGCAGCCCCAGACAGGGGGCGATCTATGGCTACACCTTC
clone_size: NA; j_call: TRBJ2-3; v_call: TRBV28; d_call: TRBD2; cdr3_aa: CASSRGLAGDADTQYF; cdr3_nt: TGTGCCAGCAGTAGGGGACTAGCGGGAGACGCAGATACGCAGTATTTT
clone_size: NA; j_call: TRBJ2-7; v_call: TRBV19; d_call: TRBD2; cdr3_aa: CASSIRDGGRAVEQYF; cdr3_nt: TGTGCCAGTAGTATACGGGATGGCGGGAGGGCTGTCGAGCAGTACTTC
clone_size: NA; j_call: TRBJ2-7; v_call: TRBV2; d_call: TRBD2; cdr3_aa: CASNLLAGGPVEQYF; cdr3_nt: TGTGCCAGCAACTTACTAGCGGGAGGGCCCGTCGAGCAGTACTTC